This TCR beta chain was profiled in a study of T cell changes during pregnancy in multiple sclerosis. The table came from immunoSEQ multiplex PCR; TCRdb's copy has only in-frame clones and leaves some out. The data show some 87,000 clones, 80% to 95% seen once. The source of this sequence is a female donor with multiple sclerosis, enrolled in a pregnancy study. The source material was peripheral blood, sampled in the first trimester of pregnancy.

CDR3: CASSIEAQREVEQYF. DNA of the CDR3: TGTGCCAGTAGTATTGAGGCCCAGCGGGAGGTCGAGCAGTACTTC. This chain uses TRBV19 with TRBJ2-7; TRBD2 matches at 9 bases. V lost 3 bases, J lost 6 bases, and 9 bases stayed unmatched. The CDR3 totals 15 residues. Per the germline V gene, CDR1 is LNHDA and CDR2 is SQIVND (reference sequence).